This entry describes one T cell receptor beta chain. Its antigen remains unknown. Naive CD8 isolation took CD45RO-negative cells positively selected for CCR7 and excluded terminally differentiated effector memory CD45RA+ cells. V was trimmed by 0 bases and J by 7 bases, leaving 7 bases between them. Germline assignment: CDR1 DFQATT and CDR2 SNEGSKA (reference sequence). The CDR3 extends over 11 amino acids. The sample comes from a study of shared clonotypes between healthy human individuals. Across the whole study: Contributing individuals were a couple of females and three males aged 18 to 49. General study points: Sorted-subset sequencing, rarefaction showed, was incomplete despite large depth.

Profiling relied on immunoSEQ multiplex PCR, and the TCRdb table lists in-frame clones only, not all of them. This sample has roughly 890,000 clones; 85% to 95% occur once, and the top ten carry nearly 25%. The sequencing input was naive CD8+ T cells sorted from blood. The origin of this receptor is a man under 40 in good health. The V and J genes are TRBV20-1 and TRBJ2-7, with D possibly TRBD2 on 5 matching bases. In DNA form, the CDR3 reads TGCAGTGCTAGAGATCGGAGGGAGCAGTACTTC. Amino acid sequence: CSARDRREQYF.